This T cell receptor (beta chain) was recovered during a study of blood T cell repertoires in COVID-19. V was clipped by 7 bases and J by 1 base; unmatched bases: 4. Germline CDR1 and CDR2: SNHLY and FYNNEI. This CDR3 comprises 15 residues. The authors' processing: Reference gene primer amplification gave nucleated cell count estimates. Sequenced by immunoSEQ multiplex PCR; TCRdb stores in-frame clones only, minus some. V and J calls and clone size follow that table, whereas D and trimming were derived from the DNA. The table records under 200,000 clones, approximately 84% of them present only once. Patients of the Seattle cohort, enrolled during active infection, were followed longitudinally.

This sequence originates from a woman in her fifties or sixties with COVID-19, enrolled during active disease. V usage is TRBV2 and J usage is TRBJ2-1; 10 bases fit TRBD2. Sequenced input: peripheral blood. CDR3 sequence (DNA): TGTGCCAGCACACCTAGCGGGAGTTCCTACAATGAGCAGTTCTTC. This codes for CASTPSGSSYNEQFF. The variable domain in full, completed from reference TRBV2 and TRBJ2-1, reads EPEVTQTPSHQVTQMGQEVILRCVPISNHLYFYWYRQILGQKVEFLVSFYNNEISEKSEIFDDQFSVERPDGSNFTLKIRSTKLEDSAMYFCASTPSGSSYNEQFFGPGTRLTVL.